A single TCR beta chain is shown here with its context. The entry originates in a study of shared clonotypes between healthy human individuals. It was CD45RO-negative cells, positively selected for CCR7, that made up naive CD8 cells, with terminally differentiated effector memory CD45RA+ cells excluded. Within Nashville, Tennessee resided all donors, each a Caucasian adult. Data came from immunoSEQ multiplex PCR; TCRdb stores just in-frame clones and leaves some out. This sample has around 600,000 clones, with 98% found just once. Looked up from germline, CDR1 is SGHRS and CDR2 is YFSETQ. The length of the CDR3 is 15 residues. Trimming took 2 bases from V and 8 from J; bases not matched to a gene: 8.

The sequenced sample was naive CD8+ T cells sorted from blood. The chain couples TRBV5-1 to TRBJ2-1, with TRBD1 matching 9 bases. The TCR comes from a man younger than 45 in good health. In nucleotides, the CDR3 is TGCGCCAGCAGCTTTAACAGGGGGCGCAACTATGAGCAGTTCTTC. This sequence encodes CASSFNRGRNYEQFF.